The TCR beta chain under discussion was sequenced for a study of blood T cells in healthy people across ages. The germline V gene has CDR1 DFQATT and CDR2 SNEGSKA (reference sequence). With 6 bases removed from V and 5 bases from J, the gap between germline ends came to 17 bases. The CDR3 has 13 amino acids. It was with a sample-barcoded 5' primer and a J-beta primer mix that a second PCR of roughly 7 to 12 cycles was run. TCRdb called the 5' RACE reads again in MiXCR, with one record for every CDR3 protein. The table has roughly 900,000 distinct CDR3 sequences, about 48% seen once. This clonotype was seen a few times.

The chain employs TRBV20-1 and TRBJ2-7, with D maybe TRBD2 (5 bases). Sequencing was done on a sample of blood. This TCR was sampled from a young man in good health. This chain's CDR3 is CSASERSADEQYF. The CDR3 DNA is TGCAGTGCCTCGGAGCGGTCCGCCGACGAGCAGTACTTC.